The 15 T cell receptor beta chains below all came from one sample that was sequenced in a study of HIV-infected patients and healthy controls. Antiretroviral therapy had run roughly three months, about 14 weeks, before follow-up blood collection. Whole blood was used without fractionation, so all unsorted peripheral T cells were included. Reverse transcription used roughly 480 ng RNA and constant-region primers for alpha and beta. Alpha and beta chain libraries were made separately by chain-specific third strand synthesis with multiplexing indices. TCRdb analysed the 5' RACE reads with MiXCR anew, one entry per CDR3 protein. The data contain approximately 7,000 distinct CDR3 sequences, 7.4% of them seen just once; the ten biggest clones take up about 17%. The starting material was blood, obtained during antiretroviral therapy. These receptors were taken from an adult with HIV infection.

In its sample, this clonotype is medium-sized. V usage is TRBV6-1 and J usage is TRBJ2-4; D is ambiguous. The CDR3 has 12 residues. The germline V and J ends were trimmed by 4 bases and 11 bases, with 12 bases remaining between them. Germline V CDR1 and CDR2: MNHNS, SASEGT. This CDR3 is CASSGTISVQYF. The CDR3 DNA reads as TGTGCCAGCAGTGGCACAATTTCGGTTCAGTACTTC.

The table lists this clonotype with many counts. V and J are TRBV7-9 and TRBJ2-2; a weak D match, TRBD1 (5 bases). Per germline, CDR1 SEHNR and CDR2 FQNEAQ (reference sequence). The CDR3 is made up of 16 amino acids. V lost 6 bases and J 9 bases, leaving 23 bases between the germline ends. The CDR3 DNA sequence: TGTGCCAGCAGTTTTTCCTTGCCAGGGTCCTTCCGGGAGCTGTTTTTT. It encodes CASSFSLPGSFRELFF. The full variable domain, rest sourced from reference TRBV7-9 and TRBJ2-2, is DTGVSQNPRHKITKRGQNVTFRCDPISEHNRLYWYRQTLGQGPEFLTYFQNEAQLEKSRLLSDRFSAERPKGSFSTLEIQRTEQGDSAMYLCASSFSLPGSFRELFFGEGSRLTVL.

This clonotype counts as medium-sized. V is TRBV4-1 and J is TRBJ2-2; no definite D call. Per germline, CDR1 MGHRA and CDR2 YSYEKL. The CDR3 is 13 residues long. V was clipped by 0 bases and J by 6 bases, with 5 bases between them. CDR3 in DNA: TGCGCCAGCAGCCAAGAGCCCCCCGGGGAGCTGTTTTTT. It yields the protein CASSQEPPGELFF.

By sample fraction, this clonotype is medium-sized. The V call is TRBV5-1, the J call TRBJ2-5; 10 nucleotides agree with TRBD2. CDR3 length: 15 residues. Germline loops: CDR1 SGHRS, CDR2 YFSETQ. V was clipped by 0 bases and J by 3 bases; unmatched bases: 2. The CDR3 nucleotides read TGCGCCAGCAGCTTGGACGGGACTAGCGAAGAGACCCAGTACTTC. As protein: CASSLDGTSEETQYF. Drawing the rest from reference TRBV5-1 and TRBJ2-5, the complete variable domain is KAGVTQTPRYLIKTRGQQVTLSCSPISGHRSVSWYQQTPGQGLQFLFEYFSETQRNKGNFPGRFSGRQFSNSRSEMNVSTLELGDSALYLCASSLDGTSEETQYFGPGTRLLVL.

By share, this clonotype ranks as medium-sized (0.01 to 0.1%). The genes are TRBV7-9 and TRBJ2-1, with unresolved D. V lost 8 bases to trimming and J lost 6 bases, with 11 bases between them. There are 12 residues in the CDR3. Per germline, CDR1 SEHNR and CDR2 FQNEAQ (reference sequence). The CDR3 loop reads CASRLGSNEQFF. CDR3 DNA sequence: TGTGCCAGCCGCCTGGGATCCAATGAGCAGTTCTTC.

By frequency in the sample, this clonotype is medium-sized. This rearrangement joins TRBV4-1 to TRBJ1-1, with D possibly being TRBD1 (5 bases). The CDR3 has 14 amino acids. Trimming pared 0 bases from V and 4 bases from J, leaving 9 bases between. Germline CDR1 reads MGHRA; CDR2 reads YSYEKL. The CDR3 bases are TGCGCCAGCAGCCAAGATGGTGGGGGCACTGAAGCTTTCTTT. Protein sequence: CASSQDGGGTEAFF.

This clonotype is categorized as medium-sized. The CDR3, as DNA: TGCAGCGTTGACTTAGACACTGAAGCTTTCTTT. Protein product: CSVDLDTEAFF. The V and J genes are TRBV29-1 and TRBJ1-1, with D unresolved. V was cut by 3 bases and J by 3 bases, with 5 bases left in between. This CDR3 contains 11 residues. CDR1 is SQVTM, CDR2 ANQGSEA, per germline.

This clonotype counts as medium-sized. The chain recombines TRBV5-1 with TRBJ2-7; either TRBD1 or TRBD2 may supply D (7 bases each). Germline CDR1 is SGHRS and CDR2 is YFSETQ. There are 15 residues in the CDR3. Trimming shortened V by 1 base and J by 3 bases, and 14 bases separated the two germline ends. As DNA, the CDR3 is TGCGCCAGCAGCTTGACGGCAGGGGGGGGCTACGAGCAGTACTTC. It is translated as CASSLTAGGGYEQYF.

This clonotype is medium-sized. J is TRBJ2-5 and V is TRBV7-9, with TRBD2 matching over 11 bases. This CDR3 region has 14 residues. V lost 6 bases and J lost 2; bases outside the gene matches: 2. CDR1 and CDR2 (germline): SEHNR, FQNEAQ (reference sequence). CDR3 coding DNA: TGTGCCAGCAGACTAGCGGGGGCTCAAGAGACCCAGTACTTC. Translation: CASRLAGAQETQYF. The variable domain in full, with the rest retrieved from reference TRBV7-9 and TRBJ2-5, is DTGVSQNPRHKITKRGQNVTFRCDPISEHNRLYWYRQTLGQGPEFLTYFQNEAQLEKSRLLSDRFSAERPKGSFSTLEIQRTEQGDSAMYLCASRLAGAQETQYFGPGTRLLVL.

This clonotype was seen many times. The chain has TRBV9 and TRBJ2-1; D is possibly TRBD1 or TRBD2 (5 bases each). This CDR3 is 15 amino acids long. Germline lookup yields CDR1 SGDLS and CDR2 YYNGEE. Trimming left V 3 bases short and J 0 bases short, with 10 bases between. CDR3 protein: CASSASGSSYNEQFF. CDR3 coding DNA: TGTGCCAGCAGCGCGTCAGGGAGCTCCTACAATGAGCAGTTCTTC.

By sample share, this clonotype is medium-sized. The J gene is TRBJ1-2, the V gene TRBV5-1; 8 bases map to TRBD1. With 4 bases clipped from V and 0 bases from J, the junction kept 2 bases outside the gene matches. This CDR3 is built from 14 residues. CDR1 is SGHRS and CDR2 is YFSETQ in the germline V gene. Written as DNA, the CDR3 is TGCGCCAGCAGCCCGGGACAGGCTAACTATGGCTACACCTTC. Amino acid sequence: CASSPGQANYGYTF.

In this sample, this clonotype is medium-sized. The rearrangement joins TRBV6-5 to TRBJ2-3, with 10 positions matching TRBD2. V trimming: 0 bases; J trimming: 3 bases; junction bases outside the gene matches: 0. The CDR3 is 15 residues long. Per germline, CDR1 MNHEY and CDR2 SVGAGI. The CDR3 region is CASSYSSGGTDTQYF. The DNA for the CDR3 is TGTGCCAGCAGTTACTCTAGCGGGGGGACAGATACGCAGTATTTT.

This clonotype was counted between two and nine times. The chain is built from TRBV12-3 or TRBV12-4 and TRBJ2-3; D unresolved. CDR3 length equals 11 residues. Trimming shortened V by 5 bases and J by 6 bases, and 6 bases separated the two germline ends. CDR3 amino acids: CASSAADTQYF. The CDR3 coding sequence is TGTGCCAGCAGTGCGGCCGATACGCAGTATTTT.

This clonotype was picked up many times. The chain couples TRBV27 to TRBJ1-4, with no clear D. The germline V gene encodes CDR1 MNHEY and CDR2 SMNVEV (reference sequence). Trimming removed 5 bases at V and 3 bases at J, with 10 bases between. This CDR3 is built from 14 residues. Written as DNA, the CDR3 is TGTGCCAGCAGTCAAGACACAGCTAATGAAAAACTGTTTTTT. As protein: CASSQDTANEKLFF.

This clonotype is medium-sized (0.01 to 0.1%). This chain uses TRBV6-6 with TRBJ1-5, with 10 bases fitting TRBD1. CDR3 length: 14 residues. V lost 8 bases to trimming and J lost 7 bases; unmatched junction nucleotides: 8. Germline lookup yields CDR1 MNHNY and CDR2 SVGAGI (reference sequence). The DNA for the CDR3 is TGTGCCAGCCGCGGACAGGGGGATGGACAGCCCCAGCATTTT. Protein sequence: CASRGQGDGQPQHF.